Sequencing of this TCR beta chain was carried out in a study of control samples from healthy donors and cancer patients (TCRdb year 2020). Inclusive of the bounding cysteine and phenylalanine, the CDR3 is 13 residues long. Only the CDR3 region is kept as DNA, spanning 39 bases read in frame from base 1. V and J are truncated by 4 bases and 6 bases respectively, leaving an intervening sequence of 10 bases. Based on the germline V gene, the CDR1 and CDR2 sequences are KGHDR and SFDVKD. A word on this clone: Its antigen remains unidentified. No base quality values were provided; no much bigger clone lies one nucleotide off.

Receptor libraries were prepared by the immunoSEQ multiplex PCR assay. Entries here come from immuneACCESS through TCRdb and include only in-frame sequences with V and J called. Some clones fail to appear in such tables; in the studies checked, an unresolved V gene covers under half of the shortfall, and the cause of the remainder is unknown. For this sample the table gives 120,000 or so clones, of which less than 95% were detected only once. The biggest ten clones account for about 4% of the sample. The clonotype originates from a young man in good health. Sequencing used blood. In this chain, TRBV24-1 is recombined with TRBJ2-3; the D gene is perhaps TRBD1, from 5 matching bases. The base sequence is TGTGCCACCAGTGAAAGGGGCAAGGATACGCAGTATTTT. This codes for CATSERGKDTQYF.